This TCR beta chain appears in the sequencing data of a study of blood T cells in healthy people across ages. There are 16 residues in the CDR3. In germline, CDR1 is MNHNY, CDR2 SVGAGI (reference sequence). The junction had 9 bases not matched to a gene; V was cut back by 0 bases and J by 7 bases. In the case of this clonotype: The antigen is unknown.

Broader study findings: TCR beta diversity, measured per million T cells, fell in a roughly linear way with age.

Through a sample-barcoded 5' primer and a J-beta primer mix, a second PCR was run for roughly 6 to 11 cycles. TCRdb reanalysed the 5' RACE reads using MiXCR and keeps one entry per CDR3 protein. The sample holds 550,000 to 600,000 distinct CDR3 sequences, around 48% seen once. Specimen: blood. The clonotype was recovered from a man older than 75 in good health. The chain carries TRBV6-6 and TRBJ2-7; 10 nucleotides match TRBD2. Here the CDR3 DNA reads TGTGCCAGCAGTTACTCGCGGAGCGGGGGGGCATATGAGCAGTACTTC. As protein: CASSYSRSGGAYEQYF.